This TCR beta chain was profiled in a study of blood T cell repertoires in COVID-19. Study-level information: Samples of COVID-19 (acute and convalescent) were obtained from the United States, Italy and Spain. Sources were T cells, B-cell-depleted T cells, or PBMCs; the material itself was cDNA or gDNA.

Study processing details: Reference gene primer amplification gave nucleated cell count estimates. The protocol was immunoSEQ multiplex PCR, while the TCRdb copy is restricted to in-frame clones and leaves out a portion. V and J calls and clone size come straight from that table; D and trimming were deduced from the DNA. The profile shows 89,000 or so clones, roughly 90% of them singletons. The V segment lost 7 bases and the J segment 2 bases; nucleotides outside the gene matches: 11. The CDR3 sequence is 16 residues long. The germline gives CDR1 SGDLS, CDR2 YYNGEE. Sequencing was performed on peripheral blood. The receptor was derived from a man aged 50-60 years with COVID-19, enrolled during active disease. The genes are TRBV9 and TRBJ1-1; 10 bases line up with TRBD1. The CDR3 coding sequence is TGTGCCAGCGCCGCGGGACAGGGGAACCTCAACACTGAAGCTTTCTTT. This translates into CASAAGQGNLNTEAFF.